Shown below are 11 T cell receptor beta chains from a single sample sequenced in a study of Ad26.COV2.S vaccination and SARS-CoV-2 variants. The treatment: about 20 received Ad26.COV2.S at low or high dose, single or two shots; 5 received placebo; per-sample allocation not given. Samples came from day 63 after the first vaccine or placebo injection. Some clones are missing from TCRdb's copy, which holds only in-frame ones; the method was immunoSEQ multiplex PCR. This table has around 450,000 clones, about 91% appearing once. Sample: peripheral blood, taken in a trial of Ad26.COV2.S vaccine versus placebo. Receptors originate from a person between 18 and 59 years old who received the Ad26.COV2.S COVID-19 vaccine or a placebo.

This clone turned up a few times. The chain joins TRBV5-4 to TRBJ1-5, with D uncertain. The germline gives CDR1 SGHNT, CDR2 YYREEE (reference sequence). This CDR3 is 13 amino acids long. Deletions cut 0 bases from V and 7 bases from J, with 8 bases between. The CDR3 DNA sequence: TGTGCCAGCAGCTTGGGCGAGGAGCAGCCCCAGCATTTT. Its protein product is CASSLGEEQPQHF. Full variable domain (missing parts from reference TRBV5-4 and TRBJ1-5): ETGVTQSPTHLIKTRGQQVTLRCSSQSGHNTVSWYQQALGQGPQFIFQYYREEENGRGNFPPRFSGLQFPNYSSELNVNALELDDSALYLCASSLGEEQPQHFGDGTRLSIL.

J is TRBJ1-5 and V is TRBV2; D may be TRBD1 (5 bases). This CDR3 is built from 13 residues. CDR1 and CDR2 (germline): SNHLY, FYNNEI. Trimming took 6 bases from V and 2 from J, leaving 8 bases between them. CDR3 sequence: CASRGDGNQPQHF. The CDR3 DNA sequence: TGTGCCAGCAGGGGGGACGGCAATCAGCCCCAGCATTTT.

The chain recombines TRBV5-1 with TRBJ2-7; D is perhaps TRBD2 (7 bases). This CDR3 spans 15 amino acids. Trimming left V 4 bases short and J 0 bases short, with 14 bases between. Germline V gene lookup returns CDR1 SGHRS and CDR2 YFSETQ. The CDR3 here is CASSPGGPGSYEQYF. CDR3 coding DNA: TGCGCCAGCAGCCCCGGGGGGCCTGGCTCCTACGAGCAGTACTTC.

This chain connects TRBV5-1 to TRBJ2-1, with D perhaps matching TRBD2 (5 bases). The CDR3 covers 13 residues. V was pared by 4 bases and J by 12 bases, with 17 bases between. From germline, CDR1 is SGHRS and CDR2 YFSETQ. The CDR3 sequence is CASSPSTDSGQFF. Written as DNA, the CDR3 is TGCGCCAGCAGCCCCAGCACGGACTCGGGGCAGTTCTTC.

The V call is TRBV7-2, the J call TRBJ1-6; 7 bases match TRBD1. With 4 bases clipped from V and 15 bases from J, the junction kept 6 bases outside the gene matches. CDR1 SGHTA and CDR2 FQGNSA come from the germline V gene. This CDR3 spans 12 amino acids. The CDR3 here is CASSSQGGFLHF. The CDR3, as DNA: TGTGCCAGCAGCTCCCAGGGGGGGTTCCTCCACTTT.

The chain uses TRBV28 and TRBJ2-7, with 7 bases that match TRBD1. Germline CDR1 MDHEN, CDR2 SYDVKM. The CDR3 contains 16 residues. V dropped 6 bases and J dropped 3; count of bases not matched to a gene: 14. The DNA of the CDR3 is TGTGCCAGCAGGTTGGGGCCCGGGACAGCAAACTACGAGCAGTACTTC. Translation gives CASRLGPGTANYEQYF.

The chain links TRBV10-3 to TRBJ2-1; tentatively, D is TRBD2 (6 bases). The CDR3 spans 15 residues. Germline V gene lookup returns CDR1 ENHRY and CDR2 SYGVKD. V shed 4 bases and J shed 5 bases, with 15 bases lying between them. This chain's CDR3 is CAISGASELHNEQFF. DNA for the CDR3: TGTGCCATCAGTGGGGCTAGCGAGTTGCACAATGAGCAGTTCTTC.

The genes are TRBV6-6 and TRBJ1-1, with unresolved D. This CDR3 contains 16 residues. Trimming stripped 6 bases from V and 5 bases from J, with 22 bases between. Germline V gene data show CDR1 as MNHNY and CDR2 as SVGAGI (reference sequence). CDR3 region: CASSSAPVLRRTEAFF. As DNA, the CDR3 is TGTGCCAGCAGCTCCGCCCCGGTGCTCCGAAGGACTGAAGCTTTCTTT.

The V and J genes are TRBV2 and TRBJ1-5; no reliable D call. This CDR3 has 14 residues. Germline CDR1 is SNHLY and CDR2 is FYNNEI. V lost 4 bases, J lost 2 bases, and 9 bases lay in between. CDR3 nucleotides: TGTGCCAGCAGTGCGGGGAGAGGCAATCAGCCCCAGCATTTT. Amino acids: CASSAGRGNQPQHF.

V usage is TRBV5-5 and J usage is TRBJ2-7; D remains ambiguous. Per the germline V gene, CDR1 is SGHKS and CDR2 is YYEKEE (reference sequence). V lost 1 base and J lost 7, with 18 bases in between. The CDR3 contains 15 residues. The CDR3 bases are TGTGCCAGCAGCTTGCGTAGCCTCCTCCTCAGGGAGCAGTACGTC. Its translation is CASSLRSLLLREQYV.

As regards this clone: The sample holds other DNA sequences that translate to the same CDR3. This chain connects TRBV2 to TRBJ1-2; TRBD1 might be the D (5 bases). Per the germline V gene, CDR1 is SNHLY and CDR2 is FYNNEI. The CDR3 extends over 13 amino acids. V lost 6 bases and J lost 2, with 10 bases in between. The CDR3, as DNA: TGTGCCAGCAGCGCGGGACTGAACTATGGCTACACCTTC. It codes for CASSAGLNYGYTF.